A single sample gave rise to the 10 T cell receptor beta chains below, sequenced in a study of identical twins. TCRdb reprocessed the 5' RACE reads with MiXCR, giving one entry per CDR3 protein. Of approximately 500,000 distinct CDR3 sequences in the sample, more than 20% were seen once. The same sample was also studied in work on T cells expressing NK-cell markers.

Sequenced sample: CD4+ T cells sorted from blood. These TCRs come from a woman under 30 in good health.

V and J are TRBV6-1 and TRBJ1-2, with D tentatively TRBD1 (6 bases). Looked up from germline, CDR1 is MNHNS and CDR2 is SASEGT. V gave up 6 bases and J gave up 1 base, with 12 bases separating them. This CDR3 contains 14 residues. CDR3 protein: CASSPTGHNYGYTF. DNA for the CDR3: TGTGCCAGCAGCCCCACAGGGCATAACTATGGCTACACCTTC.

A few counts support this clonotype. CDR3 residues: CASSPSRGQGYGYTF. In DNA, the CDR3 is TGTGCCAGCTCACCATCTCGCGGGCAGGGATATGGCTACACCTTC. The chain has TRBV18 and TRBJ1-2, with TRBD1 as a possible D gene (5 bases). Looked up from germline, CDR1 is KGHSH and CDR2 is LQKENI. The ends were cut back, 2 bases at V and 5 bases at J, with 15 bases in the middle. This CDR3 spans 15 amino acids. The full variable domain, with the rest looked up from reference TRBV18 and TRBJ1-2, is NAGVMQNPRHLVRRRGQEARLRCSPMKGHSHVYWYRQLPEEGLKFMVYLQKENIIDESGMPKERFSAEFPKEGPSILRIQQVVRGDSAAYFCASSPSRGQGYGYTFGSGTRLTVV.

This chain joins TRBV10-3 and TRBJ2-3, with 7 positions matching TRBD1. Losses at the gene ends were 3 bases for V and 3 bases for J; bases not matched to a gene: 3. The germline CDR1 and CDR2 sequences are ENHRY and SYGVKD. The CDR3 runs 14 residues. In nucleotides, the CDR3 is TGTGCCATCAGTGATGTGGACAGGACAGATACGCAGTATTTT. This sequence encodes CAISDVDRTDTQYF.

The gene calls are TRBV3-1 and TRBJ2-1; D unresolved. With 1 base removed from V and 11 bases from J, the gap between germline ends came to 6 bases. The CDR3 sequence is 11 residues long. Germline V CDR1 and CDR2: LGHDT, YNNKEL (reference sequence). The CDR3 DNA reads as TGTGCCAGCAGCCAAGTTATAAAGCAGTTCTTC. Amino acids: CASSQVIKQFF.

V is TRBV27 and J is TRBJ2-4, with TRBD2 identical over 7 bases. The CDR3 loop spans 20 amino acids. With V trimmed by 3 bases and J by 0 bases, 17 bases remained unmatched. The germline V gene has CDR1 MNHEY and CDR2 SMNVEV (reference sequence). The chain's CDR3 is CASSLSLARGGLAAKNIQYF. Here the CDR3 DNA reads TGTGCCAGCAGTTTGTCCTTAGCCCGCGGGGGACTTGCAGCCAAAAACATTCAGTACTTC.

This clonotype appeared a few times. The chain is built from TRBV5-1 and TRBJ2-2; perhaps D is TRBD1 or TRBD2 (6 bases each). V was trimmed by 4 bases and J by 4 bases, leaving 11 bases between them. This CDR3 is built from 14 residues. Germline V gene sequence: CDR1 SGHRS, CDR2 YFSETQ. CDR3 in amino acids: CASSRGDPTGELFF. DNA for the CDR3: TGCGCCAGCAGCAGGGGGGATCCCACCGGGGAGCTGTTTTTT.

The V gene is TRBV20-1, the J gene TRBJ2-3, with D possibly matching TRBD2 (5 bases). V gave up 0 bases and J gave up 7 bases, with 17 bases separating them. CDR1 and CDR2 (germline): DFQATT, SNEGSKA (reference sequence). The CDR3 is 15 residues long. For the CDR3, the DNA is TGCAGTGCTAGAGATCCCCTCGGGGAAACACATACGCAGTATTTT. Translated: CSARDPLGETHTQYF.

This clonotype appeared a few times. The gene calls are TRBV6-1 and TRBJ2-1; D might be TRBD2 (5 bases). Germline V gives CDR1 MNHNS, CDR2 SASEGT. Trimming cost V 6 bases and J 3 bases, with 18 bases left between them. CDR3 length equals 16 residues. CDR3 amino acids: CASSPTLAAIYNEQFF. The CDR3 DNA is TGTGCCAGCAGCCCGACCCTAGCCGCGATCTACAATGAGCAGTTCTTC.

The chain carries TRBV6-6 and TRBJ1-2; D not resolved. V shed 8 bases and J shed 0 bases, with 10 bases lying between them. The germline V gene has CDR1 MNHNY and CDR2 SVGAGI (reference sequence). This CDR3 spans 13 amino acids. Here the CDR3 DNA reads TGTGCCAGCGCGCGGTCCACTAACTATGGCTACACCTTC. Translating gives CASARSTNYGYTF.

This clonotype occurred a few times. The chain couples TRBV10-3 to TRBJ2-3; D is perhaps TRBD2 (6 bases). V lost 4 bases to trimming and J lost 8 bases, with 13 bases between them. From germline, CDR1 is ENHRY and CDR2 SYGVKD. This CDR3 region has 13 residues. The CDR3 coding sequence is TGTGCCATCAGTGGAACTAGCCCGGGTACGCAGTATTTT. Amino acid sequence: CAISGTSPGTQYF.